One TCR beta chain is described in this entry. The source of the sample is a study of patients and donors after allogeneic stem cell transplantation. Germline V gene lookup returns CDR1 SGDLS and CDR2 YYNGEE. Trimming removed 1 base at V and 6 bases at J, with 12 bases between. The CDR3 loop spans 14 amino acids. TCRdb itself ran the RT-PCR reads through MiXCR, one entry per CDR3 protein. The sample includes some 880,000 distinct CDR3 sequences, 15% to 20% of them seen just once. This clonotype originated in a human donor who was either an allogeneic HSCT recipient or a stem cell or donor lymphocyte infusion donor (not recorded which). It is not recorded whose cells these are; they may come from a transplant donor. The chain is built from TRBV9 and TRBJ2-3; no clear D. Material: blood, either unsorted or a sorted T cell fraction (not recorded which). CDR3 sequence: CASSVFGVSDTQYF. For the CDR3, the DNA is TGTGCCAGCAGCGTATTTGGAGTTTCTGATACGCAGTATTTT.